One sample yielded the 15 T cell receptor beta chains listed below, sequenced in a study of breast tumors, draining lymph nodes, adjacent tissues. The lymph nodes were axillary draining lymph nodes from breast cancer patients. TCRdb reanalysed the multiplex PCR reads using MiXCR and keeps one entry per CDR3 protein. The data hold roughly 80,000 distinct CDR3 sequences, with roughly a fifth observed a single time. Sequences were obtained from axillary lymph node tissue. The source of these receptors is a female donor with breast cancer. Some clones in this sample may be carry-over from other donors' samples.

Comment on this clonotype: Given a much more abundant clone one base away, this may be a read error. The chain employs TRBV7-9 and TRBJ1-3; 11 bases are a match to TRBD1. Germline CDR1 SEHNR, CDR2 FQNEAQ (reference sequence). The length of the CDR3 is 16 residues. With 8 bases clipped from V and 0 bases from J, the junction kept 6 bases outside the gene matches. The CDR3 region has the DNA TGTGCCAGCGGCTCCGGGACAGGGGGCTCTGGAAACACCATATATTTT. Translated: CASGSGTGGSGNTIYF.

Details on this clonotype: A read error may explain this, as a much larger clone is one base away. The gene calls are TRBV11-3 and TRBJ2-1, with a weak D call TRBD2 (6 bases). V dropped 4 bases and J dropped 8 bases, with 21 bases sitting between them. This CDR3 contains 16 residues. Germline loops: CDR1 SGHNT, CDR2 YENEEA. The CDR3 region is CASSSRRRREWYEQFF. For the CDR3, the DNA is TGTGCCAGCAGCTCAAGGCGGCGGAGGGAGTGGTATGAGCAGTTCTTC.

This clonotype was recorded at least ten times. The chain combines TRBV6-1 with TRBJ1-2; D uncertain. CDR1 and CDR2 (germline): MNHNS, SASEGT. Deletions cut 7 bases from V and 2 bases from J, with 8 bases between. There are 12 residues in the CDR3. The CDR3 is CASNFGNYGYTF. The CDR3 DNA sequence: TGTGCCAGCAATTTCGGGAACTATGGCTACACCTTC.

This clonotype was counted many times. The V call is TRBV4-3, the J call TRBJ1-5, with TRBD1 identical over 8 bases. Trimming took 0 bases from V and 4 from J; bases not matched to a gene: 5. The CDR3 loop spans 16 amino acids. Germline assignment: CDR1 LGHNA and CDR2 YSLEER. CDR3 in amino acids: CASSQDGTGRNQPQHF. CDR3 DNA: TGCGCCAGCAGCCAAGATGGGACAGGAAGAAATCAGCCCCAGCATTTT.

This clonotype was seen ten or more times. The chain recombines TRBV20-1 with TRBJ2-7; D unresolved. The CDR3 is made up of 15 amino acids. Trimming left V 3 bases short and J 4 bases short, with 19 bases between. Germline V gene data show CDR1 as DFQATT and CDR2 as SNEGSKA (reference sequence). CDR3 DNA: TGCAGTGCTAGCCATGACAACTCCTATTCTTACGAGCAGTACTTC. Encoded protein: CSASHDNSYSYEQYF.

About this clonotype: A single base separates this from a much larger clone, so it may be a read error. The chain joins TRBV4-2 to TRBJ2-1, with 8 bases identical to TRBD2. The CDR3 covers 17 residues. Germline V gene data show CDR1 as LGHNA and CDR2 as YNFKEQ. CDR3 bases: TGTGCCAGCAGCCGTATGGCAGGGCGGGAGGTTAACAATGGGCAGTTCTTC. Translation: CASSRMAGREVNNGQFF.

The CDR3 is CASSTPFSAGNQPQHF. In DNA form, the CDR3 reads TGTGCCAGCAGTACCCCCTTTAGCGCGGGCAATCAGCCCCAGCATTTT. The chain links TRBV28 to TRBJ1-5; D not resolved. Trimming left V 5 bases short and J 2 bases short, with 16 bases between. This CDR3 spans 16 amino acids. The germline V gene has CDR1 MDHEN and CDR2 SYDVKM.

This clonotype appeared a few times. The V gene is TRBV30, the J gene TRBJ2-3; 11 bases are a match to TRBD2. The ends lost 5 bases at V and 8 bases at J; junction bases unmatched: 6. Per the germline V gene, CDR1 is GTSNPN and CDR2 is SVGIG (reference sequence). CDR3 length equals 13 residues. CDR3 nucleotide sequence: TGTGCCTGGGCCTTAGCGGGAGGGCGTACGCAGTATTTT. Protein: CAWALAGGRTQYF. The entire variable domain, with the rest obtained from reference TRBV30 and TRBJ2-3, is as follows: SQTIHQWPATLVQPVGSPLSLECTVEGTSNPNLYWYRQAAGRGLQLLFYSVGIGQISSEVPQNLSASRPQDRQFILSSKKLLLSDSGFYLCAWALAGGRTQYFGPGTRLTVL.

This clonotype was recorded only once. A much larger clone is a single base away; this may be a read error. The chain couples TRBV5-6 to TRBJ2-3; 9 bases are shared with TRBD2. The germline V gene encodes CDR1 SGHDT and CDR2 YYEEEE. This CDR3 region has 16 residues. After removal of 0 bases from V and 10 bases from J, the junction contained 12 bases not matched to a gene. The chain's CDR3 is CASSLVREGHKRSQYF. As DNA, the CDR3 is TGTGCCAGCAGCTTGGTGCGGGAGGGCCACAAACGCTCGCAGTATTTT.

This clonotype was seen repeatedly, ten times or more. As DNA, the CDR3 is TGCAGTGCAACAACGGGCCCCGTGGACTATGGCTACACCTTC. It translates to CSATTGPVDYGYTF. The chain joins TRBV20-1 to TRBJ1-2, with D unclear. There are 14 residues in the CDR3. Germline V gives CDR1 DFQATT, CDR2 SNEGSKA (reference sequence). Trimming took 6 bases from V and 3 from J, leaving 17 bases between them.

The chain is built from TRBV15 and TRBJ2-7; D unresolved. Germline CDR1 and CDR2: LNHNV and YYDKDF (reference sequence). Deletions cut 3 bases from V and 3 bases from J, with 12 bases between. The CDR3 has 14 amino acids. CDR3 bases: TGTGCCACCAGCAGCCAATCCGGAGTCTACGAGCAGTACTTC. Its protein is CATSSQSGVYEQYF.

About this clonotype itself: At one end the junction does not follow the germline gene, possibly because of a read error. V usage is TRBV5-1 and J usage is TRBJ2-7; maybe TRBD2 (6 bases). The germline V gene has CDR1 SGHRS and CDR2 YFSETQ. The CDR3 spans 16 residues. The CDR3 protein is CASSYETNGSYYEQYF. For the CDR3, the DNA is TGCGCTAGCAGCTACGAGACTAACGGGAGCTACTACGAGCAGTACTTC. The whole variable domain, filled in from reference TRBV5-1 and TRBJ2-7, reads KAGVTQTPRYLIKTRGQQVTLSCSPISGHRSVSWYQQTPGQGLQFLFEYFSETQRNKGNFPGRFSGRQFSNSRSEMNVSTLELGDSALYLCASSYETNGSYYEQYFGPGTRLTVT.

The sample holds many counts of this clonotype. CDR3 sequence: CSARNREADNEQFF. Here the CDR3 DNA reads TGCAGTGCTAGAAACCGGGAGGCCGACAATGAGCAGTTCTTC. The gene calls are TRBV20-1 and TRBJ2-1, with TRBD2 matching over 7 bases. The CDR3 totals 14 residues. Germline-derived CDR1 and CDR2 are DFQATT and SNEGSKA (reference sequence). After removal of 2 bases from V and 5 bases from J, the junction contained 6 bases not matched to a gene.

The table lists this clonotype with many counts. V and J are TRBV6-5 and TRBJ1-6; tentative D call: TRBD1 (5 bases). Trimming shortened V by 5 bases and J by 7 bases, and 12 bases separated the two germline ends. The V gene's germline CDR1 is MNHEY and CDR2 SVGAGI. The CDR3 sequence is 14 residues long. The chain's CDR3 is CASSPGPINSPLHF. CDR3 nucleotides: TGTGCCAGCAGTCCAGGGCCCATCAATTCACCCCTCCACTTT.

This clonotype was seen only once. The gene calls are TRBV28 and TRBJ2-5; 9 bases are a match to TRBD1. V lost 7 bases, J lost 2 bases, and 5 bases stayed unmatched. The CDR3 loop spans 14 amino acids. Germline loops: CDR1 MDHEN, CDR2 SYDVKM. CDR3 nucleotides: TGTGCCAGCAAGGACGGGACAGGGCAAGAGACCCAGTACTTC. Amino acid sequence: CASKDGTGQETQYF.